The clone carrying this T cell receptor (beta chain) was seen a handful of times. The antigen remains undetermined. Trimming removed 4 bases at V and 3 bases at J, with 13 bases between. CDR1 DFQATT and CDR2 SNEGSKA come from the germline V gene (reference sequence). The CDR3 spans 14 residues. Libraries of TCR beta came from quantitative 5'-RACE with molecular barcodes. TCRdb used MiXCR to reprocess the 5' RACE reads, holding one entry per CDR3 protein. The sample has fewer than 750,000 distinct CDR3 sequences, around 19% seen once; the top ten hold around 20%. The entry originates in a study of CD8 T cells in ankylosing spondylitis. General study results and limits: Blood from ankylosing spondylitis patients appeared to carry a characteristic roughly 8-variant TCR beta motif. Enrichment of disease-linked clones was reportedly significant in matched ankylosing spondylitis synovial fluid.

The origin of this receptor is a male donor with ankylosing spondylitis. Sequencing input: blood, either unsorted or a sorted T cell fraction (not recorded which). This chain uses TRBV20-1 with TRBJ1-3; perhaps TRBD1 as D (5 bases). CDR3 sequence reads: CSANALGVGNTIYF. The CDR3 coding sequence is TGCAGTGCTAATGCCCTAGGGGTTGGAAACACCATATATTTT.